This T cell receptor beta chain is drawn from a study of graft-versus-host responses after intestinal transplantation. Background on the study: Uniformly, recipients were administered anti-thymocyte globulin induction with subsequent tacrolimus and steroids for three to four years.

V was clipped by 4 bases and J by 0 bases; unmatched bases: 3. Germline values: CDR1 SGHTA, CDR2 FQGNSA. This CDR3 has 16 amino acids. The data were produced by immunoSEQ multiplex PCR, yet TCRdb's version contains in-frame clones alone and is incomplete. The sample contains about 89,000 clones, 75% to 95% of which appear only once. Note on this clone: The antigen remains undetermined.

Whole-study findings and limits: Detected in recipient marrow were GvH clones, some of which were first observed in ileum or blood. Within allografts, high graft-versus-host to host-versus-graft clonal ratios were seen among patients with graft-donor T cell macrochimerism. Early post-transplant HvG declines showed an association with peak circulating GvH clone levels.

The chain carries TRBV7-2 and TRBJ2-1; 10 bases align to TRBD2. This TCR derives from a human donor who received an intestinal transplant. The sample was unstimulated CD4+ T cells sorted from spleen or lymph node cells, taken before intestinal transplant. CDR3 bases: TGTGCCAGCAGCTCTAGCGGGGGCCACTCCTACAATGAGCAGTTCTTC. As protein: CASSSSGGHSYNEQFF.